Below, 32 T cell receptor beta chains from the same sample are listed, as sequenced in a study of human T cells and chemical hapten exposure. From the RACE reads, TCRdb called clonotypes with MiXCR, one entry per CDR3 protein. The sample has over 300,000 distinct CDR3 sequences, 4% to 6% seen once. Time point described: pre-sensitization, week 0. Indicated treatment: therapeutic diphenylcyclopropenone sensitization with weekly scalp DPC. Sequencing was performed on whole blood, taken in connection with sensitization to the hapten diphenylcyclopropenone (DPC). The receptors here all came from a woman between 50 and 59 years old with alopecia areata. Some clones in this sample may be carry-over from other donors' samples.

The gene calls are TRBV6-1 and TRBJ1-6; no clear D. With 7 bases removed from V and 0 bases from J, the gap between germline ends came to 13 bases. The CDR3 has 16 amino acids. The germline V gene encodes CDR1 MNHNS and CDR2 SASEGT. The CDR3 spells CASTSRRSSYNSPLHF. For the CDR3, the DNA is TGTGCCAGCACCTCCCGACGGAGCTCCTATAATTCACCCCTCCACTTT.

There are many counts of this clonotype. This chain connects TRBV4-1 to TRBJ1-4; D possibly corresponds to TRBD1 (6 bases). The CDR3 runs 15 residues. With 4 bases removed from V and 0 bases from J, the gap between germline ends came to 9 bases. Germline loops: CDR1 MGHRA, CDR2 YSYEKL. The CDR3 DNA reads TGCGCCAGCAGCCCGCGGACAGCAACTAATGAAAAACTGTTTTTT. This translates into CASSPRTATNEKLFF.

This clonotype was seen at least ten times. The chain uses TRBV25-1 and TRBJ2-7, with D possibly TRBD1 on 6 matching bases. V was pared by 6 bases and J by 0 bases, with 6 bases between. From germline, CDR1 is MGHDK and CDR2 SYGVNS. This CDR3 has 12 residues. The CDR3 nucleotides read TGTGCCAGCAGGGGACACTCCTACGAGCAGTACTTC. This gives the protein CASRGHSYEQYF.

CDR3 DNA: TGCGCCAGCAGCTGGACAGGGGGCGCCCATCAGCCCCAGCATTTT. Translated, it gives CASSWTGGAHQPQHF. V is TRBV5-1 and J is TRBJ1-5, with TRBD1 matching over 11 bases. CDR3 length: 15 amino acids. V dropped 3 bases and J dropped 5; count of bases not matched to a gene: 4. CDR1 is SGHRS, CDR2 YFSETQ, per germline.

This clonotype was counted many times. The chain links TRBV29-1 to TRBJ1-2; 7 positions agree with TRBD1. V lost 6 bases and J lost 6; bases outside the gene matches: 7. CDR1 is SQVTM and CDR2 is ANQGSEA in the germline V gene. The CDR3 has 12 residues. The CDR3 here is CSVSTGLDGYTF. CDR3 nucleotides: TGCAGCGTGTCGACAGGGCTGGATGGCTACACCTTC.

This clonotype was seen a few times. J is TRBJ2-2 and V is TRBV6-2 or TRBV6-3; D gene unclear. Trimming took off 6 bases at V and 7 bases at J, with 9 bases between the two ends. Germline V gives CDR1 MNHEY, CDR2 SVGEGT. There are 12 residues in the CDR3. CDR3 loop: CASSSMGGELFF. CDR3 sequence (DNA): TGTGCCAGCAGCTCCATGGGCGGGGAGCTGTTTTTT.

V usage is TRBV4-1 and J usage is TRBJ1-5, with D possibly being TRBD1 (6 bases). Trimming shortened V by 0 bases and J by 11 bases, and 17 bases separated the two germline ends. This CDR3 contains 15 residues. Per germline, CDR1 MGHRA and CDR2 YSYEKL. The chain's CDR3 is CASSQDRGGPGAQHF. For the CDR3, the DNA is TGCGCCAGCAGCCAAGACAGAGGGGGGCCAGGGGCCCAGCATTTT.

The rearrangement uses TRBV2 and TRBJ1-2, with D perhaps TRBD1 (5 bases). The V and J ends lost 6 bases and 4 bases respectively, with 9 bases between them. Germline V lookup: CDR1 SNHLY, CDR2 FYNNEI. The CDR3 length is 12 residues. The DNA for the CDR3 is TGTGCCAGCAGCTCAGGGTTCTATGGCTACACCTTC. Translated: CASSSGFYGYTF.

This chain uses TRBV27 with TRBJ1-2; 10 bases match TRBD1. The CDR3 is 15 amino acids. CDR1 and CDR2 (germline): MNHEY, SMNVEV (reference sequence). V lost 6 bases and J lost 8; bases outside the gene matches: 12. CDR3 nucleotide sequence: TGTGCCAGCAGGTCTTGGACAGGGGGAATTGAAGGCTACACCTTC. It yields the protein CASRSWTGGIEGYTF.

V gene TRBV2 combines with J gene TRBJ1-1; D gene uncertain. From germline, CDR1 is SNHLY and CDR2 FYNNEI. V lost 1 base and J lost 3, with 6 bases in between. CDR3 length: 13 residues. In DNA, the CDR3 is TGTGCCAGCAGTGAAGGTCGCTACACTGAAGCTTTCTTT. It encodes CASSEGRYTEAFF.

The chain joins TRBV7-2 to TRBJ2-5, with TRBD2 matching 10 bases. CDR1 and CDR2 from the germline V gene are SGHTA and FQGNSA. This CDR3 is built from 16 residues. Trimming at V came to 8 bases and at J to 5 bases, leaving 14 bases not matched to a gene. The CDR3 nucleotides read TGTGCCAGCCTTCAACCCCTAGCGGGAGCTGCCGAGACCCAGTACTTC. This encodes CASLQPLAGAAETQYF.

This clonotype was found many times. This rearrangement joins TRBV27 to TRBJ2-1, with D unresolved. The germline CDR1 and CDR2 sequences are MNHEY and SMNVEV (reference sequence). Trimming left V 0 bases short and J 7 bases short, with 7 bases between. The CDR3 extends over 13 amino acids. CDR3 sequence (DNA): TGTGCCAGCAGTTTATCGAGAGCAAATGAGCAGTTCTTC. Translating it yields CASSLSRANEQFF.

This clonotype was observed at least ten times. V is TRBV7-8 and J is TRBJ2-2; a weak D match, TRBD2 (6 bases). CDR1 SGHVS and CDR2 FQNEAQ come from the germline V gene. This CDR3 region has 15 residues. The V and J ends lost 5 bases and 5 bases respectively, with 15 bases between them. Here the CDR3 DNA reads TGTGCCAGCAGCAAAGAGCGGGTTAGGACCGGGGAGCTGTTTTTT. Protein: CASSKERVRTGELFF.

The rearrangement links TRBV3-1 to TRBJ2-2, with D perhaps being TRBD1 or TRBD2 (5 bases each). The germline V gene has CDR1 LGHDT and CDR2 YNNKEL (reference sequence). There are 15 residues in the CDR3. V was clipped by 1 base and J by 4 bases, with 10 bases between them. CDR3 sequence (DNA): TGTGCCAGCAGCCAAGCGGGGCCCTCCACCGGGGAGCTGTTTTTT. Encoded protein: CASSQAGPSTGELFF.

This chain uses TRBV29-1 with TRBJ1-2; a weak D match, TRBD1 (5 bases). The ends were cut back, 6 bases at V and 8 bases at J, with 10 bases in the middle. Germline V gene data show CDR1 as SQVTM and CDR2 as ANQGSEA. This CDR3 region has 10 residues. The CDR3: CSVVTVGYTF. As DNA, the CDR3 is TGCAGCGTGGTGACAGTCGGCTACACCTTC.

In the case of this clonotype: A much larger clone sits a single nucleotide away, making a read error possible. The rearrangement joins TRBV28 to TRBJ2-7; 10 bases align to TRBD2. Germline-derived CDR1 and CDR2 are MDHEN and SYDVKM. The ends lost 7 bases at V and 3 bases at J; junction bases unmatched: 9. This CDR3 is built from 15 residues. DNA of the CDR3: TGTGCCAGCATTCCCCAACTAGCGGGATTCTACGAGCAGTACTTC. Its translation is CASIPQLAGFYEQYF. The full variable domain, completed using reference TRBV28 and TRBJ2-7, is DVKVTQSSRYLVKRTGEKVFLECVQDMDHENMFWYRQDPGLGLRLIYFSYDVKMKEKGDIPEGYSVSREKKERFSLILESASTNQTSMYLCASIPQLAGFYEQYFGPGTRLTVT.

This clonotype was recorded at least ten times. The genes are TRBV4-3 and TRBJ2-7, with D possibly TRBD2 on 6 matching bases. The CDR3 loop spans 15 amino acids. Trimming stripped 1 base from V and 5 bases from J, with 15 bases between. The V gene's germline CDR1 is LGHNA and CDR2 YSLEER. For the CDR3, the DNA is TGCGCCAGCAGCCAAGGGCGGGGTTCAATCCACGAGCAGTACTTC. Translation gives CASSQGRGSIHEQYF.

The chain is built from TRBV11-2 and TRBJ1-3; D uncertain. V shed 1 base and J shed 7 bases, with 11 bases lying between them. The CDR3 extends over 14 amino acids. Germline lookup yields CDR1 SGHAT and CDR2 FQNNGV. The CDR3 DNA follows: TGTGCCAGCAGCTTAGGTCCCGGGCGGAACACCATATATTTT. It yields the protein CASSLGPGRNTIYF.

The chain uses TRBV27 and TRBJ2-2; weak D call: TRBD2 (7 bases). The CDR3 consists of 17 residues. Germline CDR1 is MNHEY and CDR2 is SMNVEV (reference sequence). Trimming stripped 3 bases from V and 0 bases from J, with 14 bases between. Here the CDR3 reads CASSFEAGAPNTGELFF. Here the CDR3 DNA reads TGTGCCAGCAGTTTTGAGGCGGGGGCGCCGAACACCGGGGAGCTGTTTTTT.

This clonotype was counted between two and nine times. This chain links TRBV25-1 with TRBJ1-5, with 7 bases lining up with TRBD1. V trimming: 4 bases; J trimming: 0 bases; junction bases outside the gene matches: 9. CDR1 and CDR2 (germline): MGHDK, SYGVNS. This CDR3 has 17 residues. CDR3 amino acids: CASSVRDRSYSNQPQHF. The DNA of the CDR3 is TGTGCCAGCAGTGTCCGGGACAGATCTTATAGCAATCAGCCCCAGCATTTT. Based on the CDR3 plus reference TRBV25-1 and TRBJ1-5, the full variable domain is EADIYQTPRYLVIGTGKKITLECSQTMGHDKMYWYQQDPGMELHLIHYSYGVNSTEKGDLSSESTVSRIRTEHFPLTLESARPSHTSQYLCASSVRDRSYSNQPQHFGDGTRLSIL.

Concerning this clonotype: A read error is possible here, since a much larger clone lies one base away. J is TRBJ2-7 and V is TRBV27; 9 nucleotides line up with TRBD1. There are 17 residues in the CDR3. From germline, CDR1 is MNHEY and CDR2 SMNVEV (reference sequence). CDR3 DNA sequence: TGTACCAGCAGCTGGGGGGGACAGGGTCCCAACAGATACGAGCAGTACTTC. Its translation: CTSSWGGQGPNRYEQYF.

CDR3 loop: CASKDLANSPLHF. The CDR3 DNA sequence: TGCGCCAGCAAGGACCTTGCTAATTCACCCCTCCACTTT. The chain uses TRBV5-1 and TRBJ1-6; D is ambiguous. CDR1 and CDR2 from the germline V gene are SGHRS and YFSETQ. Trimming left V 6 bases short and J 6 bases short, with 10 bases between. This CDR3 region has 13 residues.

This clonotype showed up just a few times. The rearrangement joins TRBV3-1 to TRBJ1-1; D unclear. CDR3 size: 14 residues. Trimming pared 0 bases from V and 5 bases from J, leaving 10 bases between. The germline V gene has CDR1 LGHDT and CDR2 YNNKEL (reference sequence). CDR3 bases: TGTGCCAGCAGCCAAGATGTAGCCTTAACTGAAGCTTTCTTT. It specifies CASSQDVALTEAFF.

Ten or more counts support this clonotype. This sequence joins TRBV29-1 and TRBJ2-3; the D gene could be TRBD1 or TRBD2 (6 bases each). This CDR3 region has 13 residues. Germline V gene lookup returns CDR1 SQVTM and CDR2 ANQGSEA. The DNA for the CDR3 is TGCTGCGGGGAGCAGGGGAGCACAGATACGCAGTATTTT. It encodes CCGEQGSTDTQYF.

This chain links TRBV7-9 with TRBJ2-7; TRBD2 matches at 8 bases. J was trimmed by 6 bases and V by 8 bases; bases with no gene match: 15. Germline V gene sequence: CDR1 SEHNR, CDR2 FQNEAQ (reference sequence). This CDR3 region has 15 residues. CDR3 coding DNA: TGTGCCAGCGGGGACTTAGCGGGAATGTCGGGCGAGCAGTACTTC. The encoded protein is CASGDLAGMSGEQYF.

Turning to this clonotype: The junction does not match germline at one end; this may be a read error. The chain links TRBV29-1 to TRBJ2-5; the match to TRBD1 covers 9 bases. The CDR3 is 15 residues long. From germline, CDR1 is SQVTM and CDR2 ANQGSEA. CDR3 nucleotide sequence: TGCAGCGTTAAAGATCTGGGACAGGGTAAAGAGACCCAGTACTTC. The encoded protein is CSVKDLGQGKETQYF. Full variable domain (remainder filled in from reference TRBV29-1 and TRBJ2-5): SAVISQKPSRDICQRGTSLTIQCQVDSQVTMMFWYRQQPGQSLTLIATANQGSEATYESGFVIDKFPISRPNLTFSTLTVSNMSPEDSSIYLCSVKDLGQGKETQYFGPGTRLLVL.

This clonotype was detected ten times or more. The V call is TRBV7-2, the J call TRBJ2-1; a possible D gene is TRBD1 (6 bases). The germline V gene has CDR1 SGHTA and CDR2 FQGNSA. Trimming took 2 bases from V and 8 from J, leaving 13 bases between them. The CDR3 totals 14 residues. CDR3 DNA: TGTGCCAGCAGCTTATCACAGGGACCTTATGAGCAGTTCTTC. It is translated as CASSLSQGPYEQFF.

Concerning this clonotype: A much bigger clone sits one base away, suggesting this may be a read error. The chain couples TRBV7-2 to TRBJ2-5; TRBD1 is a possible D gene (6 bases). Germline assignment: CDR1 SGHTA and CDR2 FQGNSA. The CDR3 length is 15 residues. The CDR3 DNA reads TGTGCCGGCAGCCCGACGGACAGTCGTCAAGAGACCCAGTACTTC. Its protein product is CAGSPTDSRQETQYF.

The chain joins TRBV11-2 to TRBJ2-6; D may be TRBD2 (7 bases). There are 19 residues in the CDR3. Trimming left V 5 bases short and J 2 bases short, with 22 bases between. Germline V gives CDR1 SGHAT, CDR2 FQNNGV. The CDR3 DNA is TGTGCCAGCAGCACCCTTATACTCACGGGGGGCGCTGGGGCCAACGTCCTGACTTTC. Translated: CASSTLILTGGAGANVLTF.

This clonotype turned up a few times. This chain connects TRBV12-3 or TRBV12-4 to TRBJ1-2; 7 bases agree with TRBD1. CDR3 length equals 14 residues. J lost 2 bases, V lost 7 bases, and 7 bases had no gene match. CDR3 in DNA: TGTGCCAGCACCTTGGGACAGCTAAACTATGGCTACACCTTC. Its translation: CASTLGQLNYGYTF.

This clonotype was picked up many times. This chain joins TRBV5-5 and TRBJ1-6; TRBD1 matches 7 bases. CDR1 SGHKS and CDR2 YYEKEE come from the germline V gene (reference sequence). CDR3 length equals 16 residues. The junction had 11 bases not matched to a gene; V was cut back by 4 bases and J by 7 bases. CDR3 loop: CASSITGVGGNSPLHF. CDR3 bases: TGTGCCAGCAGCATCACAGGGGTTGGGGGAAATTCACCCCTCCACTTT. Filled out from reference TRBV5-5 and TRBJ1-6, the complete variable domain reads DAGVTQSPTHLIKTRGQQVTLRCSPISGHKSVSWYQQVLGQGPQFIFQYYEKEERGRGNFPDRFSARQFPNYSSELNVNALLLGDSALYLCASSITGVGGNSPLHFGNGTRLTVT.

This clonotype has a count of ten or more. The CDR3 nucleotides are TGTGCCAGCAGCCATACAGGGAGCTCCTATGGCTACACCTTC. It specifies CASSHTGSSYGYTF. The V and J genes are TRBV4-2 and TRBJ1-2; TRBD1 might be the D (6 bases). The V gene's germline CDR1 is LGHNA and CDR2 YNFKEQ. This CDR3 contains 14 residues. V shed 3 bases and J shed 4 bases, with 12 bases lying between them.